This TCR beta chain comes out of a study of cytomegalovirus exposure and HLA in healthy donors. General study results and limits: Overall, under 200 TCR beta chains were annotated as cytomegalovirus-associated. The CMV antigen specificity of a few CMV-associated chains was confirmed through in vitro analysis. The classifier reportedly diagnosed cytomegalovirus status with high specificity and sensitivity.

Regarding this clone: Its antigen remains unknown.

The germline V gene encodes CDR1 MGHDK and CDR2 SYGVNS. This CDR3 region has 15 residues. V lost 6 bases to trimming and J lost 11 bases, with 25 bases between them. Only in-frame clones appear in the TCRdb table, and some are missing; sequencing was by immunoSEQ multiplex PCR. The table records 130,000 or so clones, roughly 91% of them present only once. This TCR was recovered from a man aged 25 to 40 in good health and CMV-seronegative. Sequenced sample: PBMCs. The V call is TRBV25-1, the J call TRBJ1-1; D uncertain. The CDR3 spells CASRGGRHINTVAFF. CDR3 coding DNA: TGTGCCAGCAGGGGAGGGAGACATATAAACACTGTGGCTTTCTTT.